This T cell receptor beta chain is from a study of human T cells and chemical hapten exposure. Study-wide findings and caveats: Counts of TCRs above 1 in 1000 frequency stayed unchanged with DPC sensitization.

On this clonotype: As yet, its antigen is unknown.

The V gene lost 5 bases and the J gene lost 2 bases, with 14 bases spanning the gap. The CDR3 spans 15 residues. The germline V gene has CDR1 SGHTA and CDR2 FQGTGA. The library gave individual cDNA molecules unique molecular identifiers. Each CDR3 protein is one row after TCRdb ran MiXCR on the RACE reads. The sample has tens of thousands of distinct CDR3 sequences; 10% are singletons. Indicated time point: patch test 2, 6 weeks after DPC sensitization. The treatment denotes: therapeutic diphenylcyclopropenone sensitization with weekly scalp DPC. Alopecia patients between 18 and 70 years old and suitable for DPC were used as donors.

The chain carries TRBV7-3 and TRBJ2-3; D assignment may be TRBD1 or TRBD2 (5 bases each). The sequencing here drew on whole blood, taken in connection with sensitization to the hapten diphenylcyclopropenone (DPC). The receptor was isolated from a woman in her forties or fifties with alopecia areata. Some clones in this sample may be carry-over from other donors' samples. The CDR3 loop is CASSTGTLHTDTQYF. The CDR3 nucleotides read TGTGCCAGCAGCACCGGGACCTTACACACAGATACGCAGTATTTT.